This TCR beta chain came from a study of blood T cells in healthy people across ages. Turning to this clonotype: What it binds is not known. This may be a read error, as it is one base from a much larger clone.

Alongside a J-beta primer mix, a sample-barcoded 5' primer served in a second PCR lasting about 7 to 11 cycles. MiXCR was run by TCRdb on the 5' RACE reads, yielding one entry per CDR3 protein. The data contain more than 800,000 distinct CDR3 sequences, less than 35% of them singletons. CDR1 is SGHNT and CDR2 is YYREEE in the germline V gene (reference sequence). The length of the CDR3 is 11 residues. Findings of the study overall: Diversity was higher, and naive CD4+ cells more numerous, in long-lived donors than in aged donors.

The sequencing input was blood. The rearrangement links TRBV5-4 to TRBJ2-3; a weak D match, TRBD1 (6 bases). This TCR derives from a woman of 80 years or more in good health. As DNA, the CDR3 is TGTGCCTGCAGCAACAGGGTTACGCAGTATTTT. Translating gives CACSNRVTQYF. Using reference TRBV5-4 and TRBJ2-3 for the parts outside the CDR3, the full variable domain is ETGVTQSPTHLIKTRGQQVTLRCSSQSGHNTVSWYQQALGQGPQFIFQYYREEENGRGNFPPRFSGLQFPNYSSELNVNALELDDSALYLCACSNRVTQYFGPGTRLTVL.